The 23 T cell receptor beta chains below were found in one sample sequenced in a study of T cells in Graves' hyperthyroidism and ophthalmopathy. Using RNA transcripts as the source, TCR beta CDR3 regions were amplified. During a first-round RT-PCR of the TCR CDR3, the HTBI primer set was used. Using its own MiXCR run on the multiplex PCR reads, TCRdb lists one record per CDR3 protein. The data contain some 530,000 distinct CDR3 sequences, about 20% of them singletons. Sample: blood. All receptors derive from a woman aged 70-85 years with Graves' ophthalmopathy.

The chain joins TRBV20-1 to TRBJ2-3, with TRBD2 matching 10 bases. Germline V lookup: CDR1 DFQATT, CDR2 SNEGSKA (reference sequence). The V and J ends lost 3 bases and 0 bases, in that order; junction bases with no gene match: 12. This CDR3 comprises 18 residues. CDR3 protein: CSASGASGSTPSTDTQYF. CDR3 DNA sequence: TGCAGTGCTAGTGGTGCTAGCGGGAGTACACCTAGCACAGATACGCAGTATTTT.

V is TRBV7-3 and J is TRBJ2-1, with 9 bases that match TRBD2. The CDR3 extends over 15 amino acids. V shed 6 bases, J shed 6 bases, and the junction held 9 bases outside the gene matches. Germline V lookup: CDR1 SGHTA, CDR2 FQGTGA. CDR3 DNA sequence: TGTGCCAGCAGTCCCGGGACTAGCTCTCCCAATGAGCAGTTCTTC. Its translation: CASSPGTSSPNEQFF.

This clonotype was detected only a few times. This chain connects TRBV28 to TRBJ1-3; no reliable D call. Per the germline V gene, CDR1 is MDHEN and CDR2 is SYDVKM. The CDR3 runs to 13 residues. The V and J ends lost 2 bases and 5 bases respectively, with 7 bases between them. The CDR3 sequence is CASSLSNRNTIYF. In nucleotides, the CDR3 is TGTGCCAGCAGTTTAAGTAATAGAAACACCATATATTTT.

This clonotype appeared a few times. The chain uses TRBV29-1 and TRBJ1-1; D is uncertain. Trimming cost V 2 bases and J 0 bases, with 10 bases left between them. Germline CDR1 SQVTM, CDR2 ANQGSEA. This CDR3 comprises 14 residues. CDR3 sequence reads: CSVELSSLNTEAFF. In nucleotides, the CDR3 is TGCAGCGTTGAATTGTCCAGTCTGAACACTGAAGCTTTCTTT.

V and J are TRBV7-2 and TRBJ2-3, with 7 bases lining up with TRBD2. The CDR3 totals 14 residues. Trimming took 5 bases from V and 4 from J; bases not matched to a gene: 6. CDR1 and CDR2 (germline): SGHTA, FQGNSA. CDR3 loop: CASSGRAGADTQYF. Here the CDR3 DNA reads TGTGCCAGCAGCGGGAGGGCCGGGGCAGATACGCAGTATTTT.

The rearrangement links TRBV24-1 to TRBJ2-6; 7 bases fit TRBD1. This CDR3 spans 16 amino acids. Germline V lookup: CDR1 KGHDR, CDR2 SFDVKD. The V and J ends lost 9 bases and 0 bases, in that order; junction bases with no gene match: 7. In DNA form, the CDR3 reads TGTGCCACCGGAGAGGGGGCCTTCTCTGGGGCCAACGTCCTGACTTTC. Amino acids: CATGEGAFSGANVLTF.

The V gene is TRBV19, the J gene TRBJ1-1; the D gene is possibly TRBD1 (6 bases). The CDR3 is 15 residues long. CDR1 and CDR2 (germline): LNHDA, SQIVND (reference sequence). Trimming pared 8 bases from V and 11 bases from J, leaving 27 bases between. CDR3 sequence reads: CASRTTGTGTPTAFF. CDR3 in DNA: TGTGCCAGTCGAACAACAGGGACCGGAACCCCTACGGCTTTCTTT. The full variable domain, its missing parts supplied by reference TRBV19 and TRBJ1-1, is DGGITQSPKYLFRKEGQNVTLSCEQNLNHDAMYWYRQDPGQGLRLIYYSQIVNDFQKGDIAEGYSVSREKKESFPLTVTSAQKNPTAFYLCASRTTGTGTPTAFFGQGTRLTVV.

This clonotype was counted ten times or more. The chain is built from TRBV28 and TRBJ2-7; D possibly corresponds to TRBD2 (7 bases). The CDR3 runs to 16 residues. V lost 5 bases to trimming and J lost 0 bases, with 17 bases between them. Germline V gene lookup returns CDR1 MDHEN and CDR2 SYDVKM. CDR3 protein: CASSPRGGLPSYEQYF. The DNA for the CDR3 is TGTGCCAGCAGTCCGCGCGGGGGCCTTCCCTCCTACGAGCAGTACTTC.

This clonotype has only a few counts. V gene TRBV11-2 combines with J gene TRBJ2-7; TRBD1 might be the D (6 bases). The CDR3 runs to 17 residues. CDR1 is SGHAT and CDR2 is FQNNGV in the germline V gene. Trimming removed 1 base at V and 2 bases at J, with 18 bases between. DNA of the CDR3: TGTGCCAGCAGCTTAGGTTTGAGGGGGACACGGACCTACGAGCAGTACTTC. As protein: CASSLGLRGTRTYEQYF. Full variable domain (outside the CDR3, taken from reference TRBV11-2 and TRBJ2-7): EAGVAQSPRYKIIEKRQSVAFWCNPISGHATLYWYQQILGQGPKLLIQFQNNGVVDDSQLPKDRFSAERLKGVDSTLKIQPAKLEDSAVYLCASSLGLRGTRTYEQYFGPGTRLTVT.

The chain joins TRBV6-1 to TRBJ1-5; 10 bases are a match to TRBD1. This CDR3 spans 20 amino acids. Looked up from germline, CDR1 is MNHNS and CDR2 is SASEGT. V trimming: 5 bases; J trimming: 4 bases; junction bases outside the gene matches: 20. The CDR3 DNA reads TGTGCCAGCAGTACCACCTCCGGGACAGGGGTCGCGGGGCCAAATCAGCCCCAGCATTTT. Translating it yields CASSTTSGTGVAGPNQPQHF.

The chain couples TRBV9 to TRBJ2-1; D is perhaps TRBD2 (5 bases). Germline V CDR1 and CDR2: SGDLS, YYNGEE. CDR3 length: 16 residues. Trimming took 1 base from V and 1 from J, leaving 12 bases between them. The CDR3: CASSVTSGISYNEQFF. CDR3 coding DNA: TGTGCCAGCAGCGTAACATCCGGGATATCCTACAATGAGCAGTTCTTC.

Many counts were recorded for this clonotype. The chain combines TRBV12-3 or TRBV12-4 with TRBJ1-1; possible D gene TRBD1, 6 bases. Trimming cost V 7 bases and J 5 bases, with 11 bases left between them. CDR3 size: 12 residues. The chain's CDR3 is CASTRGRTEAFF. In DNA form, the CDR3 reads TGTGCCAGCACCAGGGGCCGAACTGAAGCTTTCTTT.

There are a few counts of this clonotype. V gene TRBV5-1 combines with J gene TRBJ2-7; 11 bases map to TRBD2. The CDR3 loop spans 15 amino acids. Germline V CDR1 and CDR2: SGHRS, YFSETQ. V gave up 2 bases and J gave up 2 bases; unmatched junction bases: 3. CDR3: CASSLIAGGPYEQYF. CDR3 in DNA: TGCGCCAGCAGCTTAATAGCGGGAGGGCCCTACGAGCAGTACTTC.

This clonotype has a handful of counts. The genes are TRBV20-1 and TRBJ2-1, with D perhaps matching TRBD1 (6 bases). Trimming shortened V by 2 bases and J by 6 bases, and 17 bases separated the two germline ends. Germline V gene data show CDR1 as DFQATT and CDR2 as SNEGSKA (reference sequence). The CDR3 loop spans 15 amino acids. The CDR3, as DNA: TGCAGTGCTAGATCCTTAAGGACAGATTTCAATGAGCAGTTCTTC. Translation gives CSARSLRTDFNEQFF.

Only a few counts were recorded for this clonotype. One end of the junction varies from germline; a read error may be responsible. This chain uses TRBV28 with TRBJ2-7; tentative D call: TRBD2 (5 bases). Looked up from germline, CDR1 is MDHEN and CDR2 is SYDVKM. The CDR3 covers 16 residues. The chain's CDR3 is CTSGATWSVISYEQYF. CDR3 sequence (DNA): TGTACCAGCGGAGCGACGTGGAGCGTGATCTCCTACGAGCAGTACTTC.

The chain recombines TRBV6-1 with TRBJ2-7; D possibly uses TRBD1 or TRBD2 (6 bases each). V shed 5 bases and J shed 5 bases, with 19 bases lying between them. CDR3 size: 15 residues. CDR1 is MNHNS and CDR2 is SASEGT in the germline V gene. The CDR3 region has the DNA TGTGCCAGCAGTTCATCCGGGGGCAGTCTAAACGAGCAGTACTTC. Translating gives CASSSSGGSLNEQYF.

This rearrangement joins TRBV28 to TRBJ2-2; D uncertain. The CDR3 sequence is 12 residues long. Trimming took off 2 bases at V and 8 bases at J, with 6 bases between the two ends. Germline values: CDR1 MDHEN, CDR2 SYDVKM. CDR3 bases: TGTGCCAGCAGTTTAAATTTGGGGGAGCTGTTTTTT. Residues: CASSLNLGELFF. Combining the CDR3 with reference TRBV28 and TRBJ2-2 gives the whole variable domain DVKVTQSSRYLVKRTGEKVFLECVQDMDHENMFWYRQDPGLGLRLIYFSYDVKMKEKGDIPEGYSVSREKKERFSLILESASTNQTSMYLCASSLNLGELFFGEGSRLTVL.

The sample holds a few counts of this clonotype. The chain uses TRBV10-3 and TRBJ2-1, with 12 bases that match TRBD1. The length of the CDR3 is 14 residues. J was trimmed by 6 bases and V by 6 bases; bases with no gene match: 3. Germline assignment: CDR1 ENHRY and CDR2 SYGVKD. CDR3: CAISRDRGRNEQFF. CDR3 nucleotide sequence: TGTGCCATCAGCCGGGACAGGGGGCGCAATGAGCAGTTCTTC.

This clonotype was found a few times. The chain is built from TRBV6-2 or TRBV6-3 and TRBJ1-1; D unresolved. CDR3 length equals 14 residues. Germline V CDR1 and CDR2: MNHEY, SVGEGT. Trimming left V 7 bases short and J 0 bases short, with 12 bases between. CDR3 sequence reads: CASTPAGMNTEAFF. The CDR3, as DNA: TGTGCCAGCACCCCGGCAGGAATGAACACTGAAGCTTTCTTT.

The table lists this clonotype with many counts. The chain uses TRBV20-1 and TRBJ2-3; 7 positions match TRBD2. The junction had 4 bases not matched to a gene; V was cut back by 2 bases and J by 5 bases. CDR1 is DFQATT, CDR2 SNEGSKA, per germline (reference sequence). The CDR3 spans 13 residues. The chain's CDR3 is CSARRWGGDTQYF. CDR3 in DNA: TGCAGTGCTAGACGGTGGGGGGGAGATACGCAGTATTTT.

A few counts support this clonotype. The V gene is TRBV18, the J gene TRBJ1-1; maybe TRBD1 (5 bases). Germline-derived CDR1 and CDR2 are KGHSH and LQKENI. With 9 bases removed from V and 0 bases from J, the gap between germline ends came to 11 bases. This CDR3 region has 13 residues. The CDR3 nucleotides are TGTGCCAGTTACCAGGGTCTGAACACTGAAGCTTTCTTT. The encoded protein is CASYQGLNTEAFF.

The DNA of the CDR3 is TGTGCCATCGGGTCGGCCCGACGAAGCACAGATACGCAGTATTTT. It specifies CAIGSARRSTDTQYF. This chain links TRBV10-3 with TRBJ2-3, with D hard to call. Trimming removed 8 bases from V and 0 bases from J, with 15 bases in between. Germline V CDR1 and CDR2: ENHRY, SYGVKD. The CDR3 is 15 amino acids.

A few counts support this clonotype. The genes are TRBV18 and TRBJ1-5; D gene uncertain. This CDR3 is built from 13 residues. Trimming took 3 bases from V and 6 from J, leaving 9 bases between them. Germline V gives CDR1 KGHSH, CDR2 LQKENI. The CDR3 DNA follows: TGTGCCAGCTCACCTATTCCCGTTCAGCCCCAGCATTTT. Translating it yields CASSPIPVQPQHF.